This TCR beta chain was found in a study of beta chain features in type 1 diabetes. For the study at large: Cell yields, gender and age were comparable in patients and healthy donors.

A few counts support this clone. Its antigen remains unknown. Overall study results and limits: When Type 1 diabetes patients were examined, their TCRB CDR3s proved moderately but significantly shorter in all four CD4+ subsets.

This CDR3 region has 16 residues. As every portion of the isolated RNA was reverse transcribed, the sequencing read expressed TCRB transcripts. Libraries were prepared by immunoSEQ multiplex PCR; TCRdb keeps only in-frame clonotypes and omits some of them. The sample has approximately 250,000 clones, 16% seen once; the top ten hold 0.08% to 0.095%. The genes are TRBV21-1 and TRBJ2-7; the table's D call, TRBD1, was not checked against the DNA. TRBV21-1 is given as a pseudogene. The sequence came from a man younger than 40 with type 1 diabetes. Sequencing was done on a sample of naive CD4+ T cells from blood. The chain's CDR3 is CASSKTTAKLSYEQYF. CDR3 sequence (DNA): TGTGCCAGCAGCAAAACGACAGCGAAACTCTCCTACGAGCAGTACTTC.